These 4 T cell receptor beta chains came from one sample sequenced in a study of PD-1 blockade in mismatch repair-deficient tumors. Sequenced by immunoSEQ multiplex PCR; TCRdb stores in-frame clones only, minus some. The sample contains 30,000 to 35,000 clones, 80% of which appear only once. The sample consisted of PBMCs, taken roughly 6 weeks after starting pembrolizumab. The receptor set was obtained from an adult with mismatch repair-deficient cancer.

The J gene is TRBJ2-1, the V gene TRBV6-4, with D possibly matching TRBD2 (6 bases). Germline CDR1 is MRHNA and CDR2 is SNTAGT. The V and J ends lost 6 bases and 7 bases respectively, with 16 bases between them. CDR3 length: 14 residues. CDR3 residues: CASRGTELSNEQFF. The CDR3 DNA is TGTGCCAGCAGGGGGACTGAGTTGAGTAATGAGCAGTTCTTC.

The chain combines TRBV28 with TRBJ1-3; 7 nucleotides align to TRBD1. With V trimmed by 6 bases and J by 0 bases, 14 bases remained unmatched. Germline lookup yields CDR1 MDHEN and CDR2 SYDVKM. There are 18 residues in the CDR3. The CDR3 spells CASRLTLTGDTSGNTIYF. CDR3 DNA: TGTGCCAGCAGGCTAACATTAACAGGGGACACCTCTGGAAACACCATATATTTT.

This chain connects TRBV25-1 to TRBJ1-1; D unresolved. The V and J ends lost 5 bases and 1 base respectively, with 8 bases between them. This CDR3 is 13 amino acids long. Germline CDR1 is MGHDK and CDR2 is SYGVNS. The CDR3 DNA reads as TGTGCCAGCAGTAGAGGTTCGAACACTGAAGCTTTCTTT. Translating it yields CASSRGSNTEAFF.

The chain is built from TRBV29-1 and TRBJ1-1; 9 bases fit TRBD1. CDR3 size: 13 residues. With V trimmed by 5 bases and J by 2 bases, 3 bases remained unmatched. Per germline, CDR1 SQVTM and CDR2 ANQGSEA. CDR3 sequence: CSVSTGGNTEAFF. Written as DNA, the CDR3 is TGCAGCGTTTCGACAGGGGGTAACACTGAAGCTTTCTTT. The variable domain in full, with the rest retrieved from reference TRBV29-1 and TRBJ1-1, is SAVISQKPSRDICQRGTSLTIQCQVDSQVTMMFWYRQQPGQSLTLIATANQGSEATYESGFVIDKFPISRPNLTFSTLTVSNMSPEDSSIYLCSVSTGGNTEAFFGQGTRLTVV.